These T cell receptor beta chains were read from a single sample in a study of blood T cell repertoires in COVID-19. Libraries were prepared by immunoSEQ multiplex PCR; TCRdb keeps only in-frame clonotypes and omits some of them. The sample lists almost 200,000 clones, roughly 90% occurring once. The sequenced sample was PBMCs or T cells enriched from blood (not recorded which). Receptors originate from a young woman who had recovered from COVID-19. Both conserved end residues are part of each CDR3. A D gene is named only where the DNA matches it firmly. For some rows the clone size is stated as once, few or many, or as a class when expanded; others skip it.

v_call,clone_size,j_call,d_call,cdr3_nt,cdr3_aa
TRBV6-4,-,TRBJ2-3,TRBD2,TGTGCCAGCAGTGACGACCAGCGGGGGGGCCGGGATACGCAGTATTTT,CASSDDQRGGRDTQYF
TRBV7-6,-,TRBJ2-7,TRBD1,TGTGCCAGCAGCATCACCCCGCCGGGACAGGGGGCCTACGAGCAGTACTTC,CASSITPPGQGAYEQYF
TRBV7-9,-,TRBJ1-4,-,TGTGCGACTGGAGCAACTAATGAAAAACTGTTTTTT,CATGATNEKLFF
TRBV7-9,once,TRBJ1-5,-,TGTGCCAGCAGCTTAGCAGGAGGTAGTAAGGGCAATCAGCCCCAGCATTTT,CASSLAGGSKGNQPQHF
TRBV7-2,-,TRBJ1-6,-,TGTGCCAGCAGCCTGTGGGAGAATTCACCCCTCCACTTT,CASSLWENSPLHF
TRBV5-4,-,TRBJ1-2,-,TGTGCCAGCAGCTTTGGGTCCTTTGAGGGGGACTATGGCTACACCTTC,CASSFGSFEGDYGYTF
TRBV28,-,TRBJ1-2,-,TGTGCCAGCAGCCTTATTAGCAGTACCTATGGCTACACCTTC,CASSLISSTYGYTF
TRBV29-1,-,TRBJ2-3,-,TGCAGCGTTGAAGACCAGCAGGGAGATACGCAGTATTTT,CSVEDQQGDTQYF
TRBV7-2,-,TRBJ1-2,TRBD1,TGTGCCAGCAGGGCAACGGGACAGCCCAACTATGGCTACACCTTC,CASRATGQPNYGYTF
TRBV3-1/TRBV3-2,-,TRBJ1-2,-,TGTGCCAGCAGTCAGAGCGGGACACCTGTCGGCTACACCTTC,CASSQSGTPVGYTF
TRBV5-4,-,TRBJ2-1,TRBD1,TGTGCCAGCAGCTTGGGGCCCGGGACAGGGGGCGGGGAGCAGTTCTTC,CASSLGPGTGGGEQFF
TRBV11-3,-,TRBJ1-2,-,TGTGCCAGCAGCCGTGCGGGGGATGGCTACACCTTC,CASSRAGDGYTF
TRBV6-5,-,TRBJ2-7,TRBD1,TGTGCCAGCGGGGGTGGGGACAGGGTTCGCGAGCAGTACTTC,CASGGGDRVREQYF
TRBV29-1,-,TRBJ2-7,-,TGCAGCGTTGAGGGTGGAGGGGGGACAGTCGCCTACGAGCAGTACTTC,CSVEGGGGTVAYEQYF
TRBV28,-,TRBJ2-2,-,TGTGCCAGCAGTTTTCCGGGCACCGGGGAGCTGTTTTTT,CASSFPGTGELFF
TRBV2,-,TRBJ2-1,-,TGTGCCAGCAGTGAAGTGGGCCAGACTGTTTGGGGGGACAATGAGCAGTTCTTC,CASSEVGQTVWGDNEQFF
TRBV12-3/TRBV12-4,-,TRBJ2-1,-,TGTGCCAGCAGTTTGGGGGGTTACAATGAGCAGTTCTTC,CASSLGGYNEQFF
TRBV12-3/TRBV12-4,-,TRBJ1-2,-,TGTGCCAGCAGGAATTCAGAGACGGGTGGCTACACCTTC,CASRNSETGGYTF
TRBV6-1,-,TRBJ2-2,-,TGTGCCAGCAGTGAAGGACTACTTGGGACCGGGGAGCTGTTTTTT,CASSEGLLGTGELFF
TRBV7-9,once,TRBJ1-2,TRBD1,TGTGCCAGCAGCCTACCGCGGGACAGGTCTAACTATGGCTACACCTTC,CASSLPRDRSNYGYTF
TRBV30,once,TRBJ1-2,TRBD1,TGTGCCTGGAGTCCACAGGGGTTAGAAGGCTACACCTTC,CAWSPQGLEGYTF
TRBV6-5,-,TRBJ1-6,TRBD1,TGTGCCAGCTCAGGGACAGGGCATTCACCCCTCCACTTT,CASSGTGHSPLHF
TRBV7-9,-,TRBJ1-5,-,TGTGCCAGCAGCTTAGGGGGCTACAATCAGCCCCAGCATTTT,CASSLGGYNQPQHF
TRBV5-4,-,TRBJ2-4,TRBD1,TGTGCCAGCAGCTCTTTCCGGGACAGGCCAAACATTCAGTACTTC,CASSSFRDRPNIQYF
TRBV28,once,TRBJ1-2,-,TGTGCCAGCAGTGGGGGGGGTCGGTTGTATGGCTACACCTTC,CASSGGGRLYGYTF
TRBV19,-,TRBJ1-5,-,TGTGCCAGTAGTATAGTACAAGTTAATCAGCCCCAGCATTTT,CASSIVQVNQPQHF
TRBV28,few,TRBJ2-7,-,TGTGCCAGCAGCCCTACAGGGCTTAGCTCCTACGAGCAGTACTTC,CASSPTGLSSYEQYF
TRBV9,-,TRBJ2-7,TRBD1,TGTGCCAGCAGCCGACAGGGGGCCTACGAGCAGTACTTC,CASSRQGAYEQYF
TRBV28,-,TRBJ1-4,-,TGTGCCAGCAGTTTGAGTTCCCCCAAGAATGAAAAACTGTTTTTT,CASSLSSPKNEKLFF
TRBV10-3,-,TRBJ2-5,-,TGTACAAGTATAGTCACAGAAGAGACCCAGTACTTC,CTSIVTEETQYF
TRBV6-5,-,TRBJ1-1,TRBD1,TGTGCCAGCAGGCAAGCAGGGGGTTTGGGGGCTTTCTTT,CASRQAGGLGAFF
TRBV2,-,TRBJ2-6,-,TGTGCCAGCACCACAGGGATTGCGGGGGCCAACGTCCTGACTTTC,CASTTGIAGANVLTF
TRBV4-1,-,TRBJ2-1,TRBD1,TGCGCCAGCAGCCAACTGACAGGGGGCCCATACAATGAGCAGTTCTTC,CASSQLTGGPYNEQFF
TRBV11-3,-,TRBJ1-5,TRBD1,TGTGCCAGCAGCCCGGACAGGGTTGAGGGCAATCAGCCCCAGCATTTT,CASSPDRVEGNQPQHF
TRBV12-3/TRBV12-4,-,TRBJ1-2,-,TGTGCCAGCAGCACTCTCAGGCAGTACTACACCTTC,CASSTLRQYYTF
TRBV27,-,TRBJ2-1,TRBD2,TGTGCCAGCAGTACCCGACTAGCGGGGTCGTGGCATGAGCAGTTCTTC,CASSTRLAGSWHEQFF
TRBV7-9,-,TRBJ2-5,-,TGTGCCAGCAGCTTAGATGCTCAGAGGGAGACCCAGTACTTC,CASSLDAQRETQYF
TRBV6-5,few,TRBJ2-1,-,TGTGCCAGCAGTTACGCGCCGGGACAATACAATGAGCAGTTCTTC,CASSYAPGQYNEQFF
TRBV27,-,TRBJ1-4,TRBD1,TGTGCCAGCAGTTCATCCCGGGACAGTTATGAAAAACTGTTTTTT,CASSSSRDSYEKLFF
TRBV2,-,TRBJ2-7,TRBD2,TGTGCCAGCAGTTCTAGCGGGGGCCCCCTAAGCTCCTACGAGCAGTACTTC,CASSSSGGPLSSYEQYF
TRBV6-5,-,TRBJ2-5,TRBD1,TGTGCCAGCAGCTCCACAACGACAGGGAAAGAGACCCAGTACTTC,CASSSTTTGKETQYF
TRBV3-1/TRBV3-2,few,TRBJ2-3,-,TGTGCCAGCAGCCAAAGCGGGCCCACAGATACGCAGTATTTT,CASSQSGPTDTQYF
TRBV5-1,-,TRBJ2-4,-,TGCGCCAGCAGCTTGGGGAGCCTAGCCAAAAACATTCAGTACTTC,CASSLGSLAKNIQYF
TRBV4-1,-,TRBJ1-5,-,TGCGCCAGCAGCCAATTCGTAGATCAGCCCCAGCATTTT,CASSQFVDQPQHF
TRBV12-3/TRBV12-4,-,TRBJ1-4,-,TGTGCCAGCAGTTTTCAATCCGAAAAACTGTTTTTT,CASSFQSEKLFF
TRBV28,-,TRBJ1-3,-,TGTGCCAGCAGTTCCGGGACTATCTCTGGAAACACCATATATTTT,CASSSGTISGNTIYF